This TCR beta chain was found in a study of blood T cell repertoires in COVID-19. Using immunoSEQ multiplex PCR, the repertoire was profiled, and TCRdb retains in-frame clones only, with some absent. Of about 38,000 clones in the sample, 80% to 90% are singletons; the top ten hold under 2%. This CDR3 has 14 amino acids. The V gene's germline CDR1 is SGHRS and CDR2 YFSETQ. V lost 4 bases to trimming and J lost 6 bases, with 16 bases between them. Sample: peripheral blood. The chain employs TRBV5-1 and TRBJ1-2; possibly TRBD1 for D (5 bases). The clonotype comes from a man aged 60 to 69 with COVID-19, enrolled during active disease. Written as DNA, the CDR3 is TGCGCCAGCAGCCCCGGTGGGGGGGAAAATGGCTACACCTTC. Translated: CASSPGGGENGYTF. The full variable domain, with the rest looked up from reference TRBV5-1 and TRBJ1-2, is KAGVTQTPRYLIKTRGQQVTLSCSPISGHRSVSWYQQTPGQGLQFLFEYFSETQRNKGNFPGRFSGRQFSNSRSEMNVSTLELGDSALYLCASSPGGGENGYTFGSGTRLTVV.